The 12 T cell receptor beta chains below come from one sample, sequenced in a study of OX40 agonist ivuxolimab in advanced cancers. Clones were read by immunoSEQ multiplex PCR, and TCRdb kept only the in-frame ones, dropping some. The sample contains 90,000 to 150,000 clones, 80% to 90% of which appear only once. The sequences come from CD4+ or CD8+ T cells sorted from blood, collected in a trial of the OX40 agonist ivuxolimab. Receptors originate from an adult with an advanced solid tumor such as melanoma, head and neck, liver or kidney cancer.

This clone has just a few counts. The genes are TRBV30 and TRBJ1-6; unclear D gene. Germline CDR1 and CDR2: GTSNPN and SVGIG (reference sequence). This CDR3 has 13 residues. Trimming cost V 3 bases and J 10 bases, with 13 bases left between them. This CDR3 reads CAWSITEGSPLHF. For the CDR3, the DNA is TGTGCCTGGAGCATTACCGAAGGGTCACCCCTCCACTTT.

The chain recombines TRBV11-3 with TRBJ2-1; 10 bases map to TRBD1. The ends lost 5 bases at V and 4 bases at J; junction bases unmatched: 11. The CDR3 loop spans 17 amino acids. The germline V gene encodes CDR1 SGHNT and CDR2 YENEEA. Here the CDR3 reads CASSQFLGQGRYNEQFF. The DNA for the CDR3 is TGTGCCAGCAGCCAATTTCTGGGACAGGGGAGGTACAATGAGCAGTTCTTC. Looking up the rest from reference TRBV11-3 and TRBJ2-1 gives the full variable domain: EAGVVQSPRYKIIEKKQPVAFWCNPISGHNTLYWYLQNLGQGPELLIRYENEEAVDDSQLPKDRFSAERLKGVDSTLKIQPAELGDSAVYLCASSQFLGQGRYNEQFFGPGTRLTVL.

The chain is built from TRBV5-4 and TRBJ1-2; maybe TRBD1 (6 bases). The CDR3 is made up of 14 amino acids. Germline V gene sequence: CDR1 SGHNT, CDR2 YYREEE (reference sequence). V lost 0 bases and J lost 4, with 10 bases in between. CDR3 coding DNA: TGTGCCAGCAGCTTGGATCAGGGGAGCTATGGCTACACCTTC. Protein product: CASSLDQGSYGYTF.

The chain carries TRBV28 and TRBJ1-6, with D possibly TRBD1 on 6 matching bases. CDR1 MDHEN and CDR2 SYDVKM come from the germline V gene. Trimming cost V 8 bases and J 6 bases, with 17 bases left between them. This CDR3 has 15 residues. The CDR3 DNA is TGTGCCAGCGGCATGGGGGGCATGCTTAATTCACCCCTCCACTTT. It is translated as CASGMGGMLNSPLHF.

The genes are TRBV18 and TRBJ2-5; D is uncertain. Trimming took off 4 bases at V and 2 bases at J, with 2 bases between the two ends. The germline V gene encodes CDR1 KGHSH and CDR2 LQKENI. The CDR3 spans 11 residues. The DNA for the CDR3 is TGTGCCAGCTCACTACAAGAGACCCAGTACTTC. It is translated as CASSLQETQYF. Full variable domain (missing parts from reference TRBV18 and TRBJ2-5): NAGVMQNPRHLVRRRGQEARLRCSPMKGHSHVYWYRQLPEEGLKFMVYLQKENIIDESGMPKERFSAEFPKEGPSILRIQQVVRGDSAAYFCASSLQETQYFGPGTRLLVL.

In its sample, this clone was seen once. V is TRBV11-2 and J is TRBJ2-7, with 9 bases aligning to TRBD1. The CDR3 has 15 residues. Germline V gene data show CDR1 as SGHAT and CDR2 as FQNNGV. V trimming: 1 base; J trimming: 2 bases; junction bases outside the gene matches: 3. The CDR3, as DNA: TGTGCCAGCAGCTTAGGAGGGACAGGGACCTACGAGCAGTACTTC. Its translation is CASSLGGTGTYEQYF.

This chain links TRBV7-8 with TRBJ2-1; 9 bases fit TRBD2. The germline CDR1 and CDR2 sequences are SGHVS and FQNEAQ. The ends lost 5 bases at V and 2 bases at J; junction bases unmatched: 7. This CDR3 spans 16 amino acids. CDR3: CASSRSGGTTYNEQFF. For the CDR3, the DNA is TGTGCCAGCAGCAGGAGCGGGGGGACTACCTACAATGAGCAGTTCTTC.

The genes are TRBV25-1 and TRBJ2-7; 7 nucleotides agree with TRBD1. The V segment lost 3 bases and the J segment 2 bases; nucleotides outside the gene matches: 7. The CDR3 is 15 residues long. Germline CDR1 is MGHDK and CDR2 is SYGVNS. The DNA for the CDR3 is TGTGCCAGCAGTGATACCGGGACAGCGACCTACGAGCAGTACTTC. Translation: CASSDTGTATYEQYF.

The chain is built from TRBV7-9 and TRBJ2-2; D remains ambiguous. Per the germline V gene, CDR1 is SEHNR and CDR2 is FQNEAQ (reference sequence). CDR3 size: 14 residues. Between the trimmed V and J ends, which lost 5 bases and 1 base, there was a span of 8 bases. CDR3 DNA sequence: TGTGCCAGCAGCCATGGACGGAACACCGGGGAGCTGTTTTTT. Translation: CASSHGRNTGELFF.

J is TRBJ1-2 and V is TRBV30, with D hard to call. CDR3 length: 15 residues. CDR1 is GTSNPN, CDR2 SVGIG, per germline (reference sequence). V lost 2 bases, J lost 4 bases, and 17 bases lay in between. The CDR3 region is CAWSRGSGLGYGYTF. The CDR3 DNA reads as TGTGCCTGGAGTAGAGGGTCAGGTTTAGGCTATGGCTACACCTTC.

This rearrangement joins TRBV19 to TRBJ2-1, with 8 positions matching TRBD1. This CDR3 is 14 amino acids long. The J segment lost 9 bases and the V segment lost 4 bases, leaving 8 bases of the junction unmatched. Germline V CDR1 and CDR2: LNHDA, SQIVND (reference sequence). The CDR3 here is CASSTQGALSEQFF. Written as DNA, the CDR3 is TGTGCCAGTAGTACTCAGGGGGCGCTTAGTGAGCAGTTCTTC. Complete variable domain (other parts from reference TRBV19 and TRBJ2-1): DGGITQSPKYLFRKEGQNVTLSCEQNLNHDAMYWYRQDPGQGLRLIYYSQIVNDFQKGDIAEGYSVSREKKESFPLTVTSAQKNPTAFYLCASSTQGALSEQFFGPGTRLTVL.

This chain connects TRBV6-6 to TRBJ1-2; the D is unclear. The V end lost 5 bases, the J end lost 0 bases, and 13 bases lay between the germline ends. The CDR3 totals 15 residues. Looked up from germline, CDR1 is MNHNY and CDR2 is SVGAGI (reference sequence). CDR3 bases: TGTGCCAGCAGTGGACGCGGGAGGGCTAACTATGGCTACACCTTC. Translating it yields CASSGRGRANYGYTF.